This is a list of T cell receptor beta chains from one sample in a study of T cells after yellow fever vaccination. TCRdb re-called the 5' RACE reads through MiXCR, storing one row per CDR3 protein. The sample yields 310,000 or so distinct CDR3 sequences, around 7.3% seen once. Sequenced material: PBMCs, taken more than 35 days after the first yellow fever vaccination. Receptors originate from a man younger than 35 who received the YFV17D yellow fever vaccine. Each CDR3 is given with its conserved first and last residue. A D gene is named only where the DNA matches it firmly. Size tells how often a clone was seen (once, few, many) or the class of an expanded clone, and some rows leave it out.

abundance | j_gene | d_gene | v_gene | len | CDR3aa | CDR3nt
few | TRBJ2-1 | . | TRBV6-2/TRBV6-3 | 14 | CASSYGGVIYEQFF | TGTGCCAGCAGTTACGGCGGGGTCATCTATGAGCAGTTCTTC
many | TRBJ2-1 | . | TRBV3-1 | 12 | CASSQEDNEQFF | TGTGCCAGCAGCCAAGAGGACAATGAGCAGTTCTTC
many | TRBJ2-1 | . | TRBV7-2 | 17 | CASSLNFGRSSYNEQFF | TGTGCCAGCAGCTTAAACTTCGGTCGTAGCTCCTACAATGAGCAGTTCTTC
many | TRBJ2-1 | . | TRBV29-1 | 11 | CSVDRDNEQFF | TGCAGCGTTGACAGGGACAATGAGCAGTTCTTC
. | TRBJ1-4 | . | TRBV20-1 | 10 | CSGALGKLFF | TGCAGTGGAGCCTTGGGAAAACTGTTTTTT
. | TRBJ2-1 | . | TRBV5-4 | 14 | CASSFGPGVNEQFF | TGTGCCAGCAGCTTCGGCCCAGGGGTCAATGAGCAGTTCTTC
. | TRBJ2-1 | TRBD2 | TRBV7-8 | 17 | CASRVRGGGGIYNEQFF | TGTGCCAGCAGGGTTAGAGGTGGGGGGGGAATTTACAATGAGCAGTTCTTC
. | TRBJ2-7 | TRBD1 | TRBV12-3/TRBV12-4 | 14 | CASTMTGSFYEQYF | TGTGCCAGCACGATGACAGGGTCCTTCTACGAGCAGTACTTC
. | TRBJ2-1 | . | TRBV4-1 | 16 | CASSQEADESYNEQFF | TGCGCCAGCAGCCAAGAGGCCGATGAGAGCTACAATGAGCAGTTCTTC
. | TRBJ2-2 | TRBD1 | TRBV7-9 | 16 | CASSFPGQGDTGELFF | TGTGCCAGCAGCTTCCCGGGACAGGGGGACACCGGGGAGCTGTTTTTT
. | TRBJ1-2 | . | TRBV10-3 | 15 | CAISETTGSNYGYTF | TGTGCCATCAGTGAGACGACAGGATCCAACTATGGCTACACCTTC
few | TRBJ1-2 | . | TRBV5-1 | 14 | CASSPRGEFYGYTF | TGCGCCAGCAGCCCGCGTGGGGAATTCTATGGCTACACCTTC
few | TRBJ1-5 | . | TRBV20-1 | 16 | CCARDFRGHVNQPQHF | TGCTGTGCTAGAGATTTTCGGGGACACGTCAATCAGCCCCAGCATTTT
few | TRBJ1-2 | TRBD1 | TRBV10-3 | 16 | CAISGFTDRGRNGYTF | TGTGCCATCAGTGGTTTTACGGACAGGGGTAGAAATGGCTACACCTTC
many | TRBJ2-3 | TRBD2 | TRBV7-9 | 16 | CASSTPLAGGTDTQYF | TGTGCCAGCAGCACCCCTCTAGCGGGGGGCACAGATACGCAGTATTTT
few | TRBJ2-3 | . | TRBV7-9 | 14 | CASSFGQYTDTQYF | TGTGCCAGCAGCTTTGGCCAGTACACAGATACGCAGTATTTT
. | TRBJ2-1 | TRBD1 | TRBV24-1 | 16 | CATSDPTGAPYNEQFF | TGTGCCACCAGTGACCCGACAGGGGCCCCTTACAATGAGCAGTTCTTC
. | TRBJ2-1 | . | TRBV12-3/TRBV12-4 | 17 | CASRSHGKGSSYNEQFF | TGTGCCAGCAGGTCTCATGGGAAGGGCAGCTCCTACAATGAGCAGTTCTTC
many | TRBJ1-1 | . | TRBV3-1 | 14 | CASSQAGFGTEAFF | TGTGCCAGCAGCCAAGCAGGATTCGGCACTGAAGCTTTCTTT
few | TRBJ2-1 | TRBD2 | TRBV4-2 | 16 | CASSQVERGEYNEQFF | TGTGCCAGCAGCCAAGTTGAGCGGGGCGAGTACAATGAGCAGTTCTTC
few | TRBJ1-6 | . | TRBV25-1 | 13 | CASRERGNSPLHF | TGTGCCAGCAGAGAGAGGGGGAATTCACCCCTCCACTTT
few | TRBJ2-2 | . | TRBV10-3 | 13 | CASDQGYTGELFF | TGTGCCAGTGACCAGGGGTACACCGGGGAGCTGTTTTTT
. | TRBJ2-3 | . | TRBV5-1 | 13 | CASSGGRENTQYF | TGCGCCAGCAGCGGCGGCAGGGAAAATACGCAGTATTTT
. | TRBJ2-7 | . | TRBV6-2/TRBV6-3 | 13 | CASRDDYPYEQYF | TGTGCCAGCAGGGACGATTACCCCTACGAGCAGTACTTC
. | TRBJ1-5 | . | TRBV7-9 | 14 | CASSLADANQPQHF | TGTGCCAGCAGCTTAGCCGATGCGAATCAGCCCCAGCATTTT
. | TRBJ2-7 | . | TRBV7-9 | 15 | CASSLGGRGRYEQYF | TGTGCCAGCAGCTTAGGTGGTAGGGGTCGCTACGAGCAGTACTTC
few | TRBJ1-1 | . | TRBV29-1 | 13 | CSVGGGQSTEAFF | TGCAGCGTCGGGGGGGGGCAGAGCACTGAAGCTTTCTTT
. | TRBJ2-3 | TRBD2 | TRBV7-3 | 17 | CASSLDGLAGDMGTQYF | TGTGCCAGCAGCTTAGATGGACTAGCGGGGGATATGGGCACGCAGTATTTT
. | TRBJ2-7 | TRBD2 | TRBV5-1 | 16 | CASSLPGLAGSYEQYF | TGCGCCAGCAGCCTACCGGGACTAGCGGGTTCCTACGAGCAGTACTTC
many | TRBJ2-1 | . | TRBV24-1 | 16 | CATSDLGRSSYNEQFF | TGTGCCACCAGTGATTTGGGACGGTCATCCTACAATGAGCAGTTCTTC
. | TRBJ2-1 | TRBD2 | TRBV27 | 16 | CASTILPGRGVSEQFF | TGTGCCAGCACTATCCTCCCGGGACGGGGGGTGAGTGAGCAGTTCTTC
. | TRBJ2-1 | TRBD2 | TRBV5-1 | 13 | CASRAAGVNEQFF | TGCGCCAGCAGGGCTGCGGGGGTGAATGAGCAGTTCTTC
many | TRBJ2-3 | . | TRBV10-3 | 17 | CAISESDRDLILDTQYF | TGTGCCATCAGTGAGTCGGACCGGGACCTCATCTTGGATACGCAGTATTTT